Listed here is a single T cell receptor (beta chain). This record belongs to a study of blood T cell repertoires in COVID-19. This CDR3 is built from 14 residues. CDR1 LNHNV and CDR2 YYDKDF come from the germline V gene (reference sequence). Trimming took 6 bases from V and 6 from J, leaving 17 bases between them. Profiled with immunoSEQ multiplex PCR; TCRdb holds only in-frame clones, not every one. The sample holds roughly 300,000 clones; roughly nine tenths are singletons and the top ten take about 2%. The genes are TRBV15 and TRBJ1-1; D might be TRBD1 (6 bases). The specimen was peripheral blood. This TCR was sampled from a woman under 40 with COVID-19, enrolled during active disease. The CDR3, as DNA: TGTGCCACCAGGCGTGCGGTACAGGGTGCTGAAGCTTTCTTT. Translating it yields CATRRAVQGAEAFF.